The 8 T cell receptor beta chains listed next were all sequenced from one sample in a study of control samples from healthy donors and cancer patients. The data were produced by immunoSEQ multiplex PCR, yet TCRdb's version contains in-frame clones alone and is incomplete. The sample consists of about 100,000 clones, roughly 87% of them appearing once. Material for sequencing was blood. The receptors originated from a woman between 50 and 59 years old in good health.

This rearrangement joins TRBV7-3 to TRBJ2-3; D is perhaps TRBD1 (5 bases). Trimming stripped 8 bases from V and 1 base from J, with 16 bases between. The CDR3 has 15 amino acids. From germline, CDR1 is SGHTA and CDR2 FQGTGA. Here the CDR3 reads CASSLLGVGTDTQYF. The CDR3 nucleotides are TGTGCCAGCTCGTTGCTAGGGGTCGGCACAGATACGCAGTATTTT.

This rearrangement joins TRBV7-9 to TRBJ1-1, with unresolved D. CDR1 is SEHNR and CDR2 is FQNEAQ in the germline V gene (reference sequence). The CDR3 spans 13 residues. Trimming cost V 6 bases and J 6 bases, with 14 bases left between them. The CDR3 DNA reads as TGTGCCAGCAGTACCGGGATTCTTGCTGAAGCTTTCTTT. This gives the protein CASSTGILAEAFF.

V gene TRBV4-1 combines with J gene TRBJ2-5; D gene uncertain. This CDR3 has 13 amino acids. Germline-derived CDR1 and CDR2 are MGHRA and YSYEKL. The ends were cut back, 2 bases at V and 1 base at J, with 5 bases in the middle. As DNA, the CDR3 is TGCGCCAGCAGCCAAACGGGCCAAGAGACCCAGTACTTC. Translated: CASSQTGQETQYF.

This chain joins TRBV12-3 or TRBV12-4 and TRBJ1-1; D may be TRBD1 (6 bases). V shed 6 bases and J shed 12 bases, with 14 bases lying between them. The CDR3 runs to 11 residues. CDR3 loop: CASRSTGMTFF. The CDR3 DNA reads as TGTGCCAGCAGGTCTACAGGGATGACTTTCTTT.

The chain combines TRBV10-3 with TRBJ2-3, with 9 bases matching TRBD2. Germline V gene data show CDR1 as ENHRY and CDR2 as SYGVKD. CDR3 length equals 14 residues. Unmatched junction bases numbered 4, after V lost 3 bases and J lost 6 bases. In DNA form, the CDR3 reads TGTGCCATCAGTGATCTAGCGGGGTCGGATACGCAGTATTTT. This codes for CAISDLAGSDTQYF.

CDR3 protein: CASSQALSGTQYF. In nucleotides, the CDR3 is TGCGCCAGCAGCCAGGCCCTTTCGGGTACGCAGTATTTT. The rearrangement links TRBV4-3 to TRBJ2-3; D remains ambiguous. The CDR3 extends over 13 amino acids. Between the trimmed V and J ends, which lost 3 bases and 8 bases, there was a span of 12 bases. The germline V gene has CDR1 LGHNA and CDR2 YSLEER.

V usage is TRBV2 and J usage is TRBJ2-1, with 10 bases that match TRBD1. V shed 6 bases, J shed 4 bases, and the junction held 6 bases outside the gene matches. The CDR3 totals 15 residues. Germline lookup yields CDR1 SNHLY and CDR2 FYNNEI. CDR3 loop: CASRRQGAVYNEQFF. CDR3 sequence (DNA): TGTGCCAGCAGGCGACAGGGGGCGGTATACAATGAGCAGTTCTTC.

The chain carries TRBV7-9 and TRBJ2-1; D may be TRBD1 or TRBD2 (5 bases each). Per the germline V gene, CDR1 is SEHNR and CDR2 is FQNEAQ (reference sequence). Trimming shortened V by 2 bases and J by 8 bases, and 13 bases separated the two germline ends. The CDR3 spans 14 residues. Here the CDR3 reads CASSLSFGGDEQFF. The CDR3 DNA sequence: TGTGCCAGCAGCTTAAGTTTTGGGGGAGATGAGCAGTTCTTC.